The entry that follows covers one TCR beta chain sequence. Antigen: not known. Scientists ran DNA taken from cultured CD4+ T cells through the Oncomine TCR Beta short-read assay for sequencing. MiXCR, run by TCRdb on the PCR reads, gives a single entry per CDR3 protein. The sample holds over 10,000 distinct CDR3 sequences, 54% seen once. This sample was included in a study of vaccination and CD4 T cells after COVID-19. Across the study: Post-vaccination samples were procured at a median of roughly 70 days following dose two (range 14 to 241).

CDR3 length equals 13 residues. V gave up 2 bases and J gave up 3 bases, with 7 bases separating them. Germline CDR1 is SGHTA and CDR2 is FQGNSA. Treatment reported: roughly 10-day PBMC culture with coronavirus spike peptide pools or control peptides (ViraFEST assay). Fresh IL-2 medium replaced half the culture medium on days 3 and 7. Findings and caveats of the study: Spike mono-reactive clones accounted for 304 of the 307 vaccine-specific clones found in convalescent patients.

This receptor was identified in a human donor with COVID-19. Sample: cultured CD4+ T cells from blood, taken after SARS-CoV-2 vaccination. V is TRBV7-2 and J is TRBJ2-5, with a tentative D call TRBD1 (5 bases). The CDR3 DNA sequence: TGTGCCAGCAGCTTAACAGGAAAAGAGACCCAGTACTTC. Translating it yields CASSLTGKETQYF. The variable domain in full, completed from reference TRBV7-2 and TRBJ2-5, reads GAGVSQSPSNKVTEKGKDVELRCDPISGHTALYWYRQSLGQGLEFLIYFQGNSAPDKSGLPSDRFSAERTGGSVSTLTIQRTQQEDSAVYLCASSLTGKETQYFGPGTRLLVL.